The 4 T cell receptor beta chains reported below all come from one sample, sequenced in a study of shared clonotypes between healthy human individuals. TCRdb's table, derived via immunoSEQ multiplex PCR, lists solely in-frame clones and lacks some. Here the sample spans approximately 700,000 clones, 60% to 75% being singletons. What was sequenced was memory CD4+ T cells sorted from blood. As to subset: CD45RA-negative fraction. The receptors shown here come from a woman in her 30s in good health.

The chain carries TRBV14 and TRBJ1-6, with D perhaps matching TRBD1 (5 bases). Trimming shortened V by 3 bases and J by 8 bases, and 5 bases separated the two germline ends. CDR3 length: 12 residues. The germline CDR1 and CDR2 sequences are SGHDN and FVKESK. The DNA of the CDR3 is TGTGCCAGCAGCCAGGGGGATTCACCCCTCCACTTT. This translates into CASSQGDSPLHF.

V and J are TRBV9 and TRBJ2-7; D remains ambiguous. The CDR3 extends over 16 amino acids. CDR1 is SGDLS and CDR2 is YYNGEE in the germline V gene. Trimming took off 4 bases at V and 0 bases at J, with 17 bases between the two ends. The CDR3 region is CASSFYDGRSSYEQYF. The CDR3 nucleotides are TGTGCCAGCAGCTTCTACGACGGACGGAGCTCCTACGAGCAGTACTTC.

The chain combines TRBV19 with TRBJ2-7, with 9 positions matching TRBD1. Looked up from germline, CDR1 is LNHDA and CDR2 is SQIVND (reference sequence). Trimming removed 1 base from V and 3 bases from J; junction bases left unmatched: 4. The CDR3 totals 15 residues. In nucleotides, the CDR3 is TGTGCCAGTAGTATAGCTCGGGACAGGGTCTACGAGCAGTACTTC. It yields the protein CASSIARDRVYEQYF.

The CDR3 DNA is TGTGCCAGCAGCTTAGGTAGGGGCCCGGAGACCCAGTACTTC. It is translated as CASSLGRGPETQYF. V usage is TRBV7-2 and J usage is TRBJ2-5; maybe TRBD1 (5 bases). In germline, CDR1 is SGHTA, CDR2 FQGNSA. The CDR3 loop spans 14 amino acids. Trimming took 1 base from V and 5 from J, leaving 11 bases between them.